This T cell receptor (beta chain) comes out of a study of cytomegalovirus exposure and HLA in healthy donors. The method was immunoSEQ multiplex PCR; TCRdb's version includes in-frame clones alone and lacks a portion of them. This table holds 140,000 to 150,000 clones, 85% to 95% found once. Trimming cost V 7 bases and J 0 bases, with 7 bases left between them. The germline V gene has CDR1 MDHEN and CDR2 SYDVKM. The CDR3 has 13 amino acids. The receptor's source is a man between 18 and 35 years old in good health and CMV-seropositive. The sequencing sample was made of PBMCs. V is TRBV28 and J is TRBJ1-3; D is unclear. The CDR3 bases are TGTGCCAGCACCTCGCGCTCTGGAAACACCATATATTTT. Amino acid sequence: CASTSRSGNTIYF. Using reference TRBV28 and TRBJ1-3 for the parts outside the CDR3, the full variable domain is DVKVTQSSRYLVKRTGEKVFLECVQDMDHENMFWYRQDPGLGLRLIYFSYDVKMKEKGDIPEGYSVSREKKERFSLILESASTNQTSMYLCASTSRSGNTIYFGEGSWLTVV.